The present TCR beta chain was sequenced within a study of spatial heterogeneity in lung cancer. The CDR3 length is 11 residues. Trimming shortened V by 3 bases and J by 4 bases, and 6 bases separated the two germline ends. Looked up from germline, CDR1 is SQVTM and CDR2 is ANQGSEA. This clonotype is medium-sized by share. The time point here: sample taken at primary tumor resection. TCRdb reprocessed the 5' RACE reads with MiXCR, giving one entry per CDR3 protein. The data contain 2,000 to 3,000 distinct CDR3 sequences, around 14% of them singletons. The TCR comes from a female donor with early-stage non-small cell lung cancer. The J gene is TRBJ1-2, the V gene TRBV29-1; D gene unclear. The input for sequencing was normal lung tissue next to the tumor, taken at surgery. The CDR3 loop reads CSVDISYGYTF. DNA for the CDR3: TGCAGCGTTGATATCAGCTATGGCTACACCTTC.